This T cell receptor (beta chain) was documented in a study of blood T cell repertoires in COVID-19. Repertoires were generated with immunoSEQ multiplex PCR, while TCRdb's copy carries only in-frame clones and drops some. The repertoire holds over 200,000 clones, with under 90% as singletons. V was shortened by 0 bases and J by 1 base, with 13 bases between the two germline ends. The CDR3 spans 17 residues. Germline-derived CDR1 and CDR2 are SGHNT and YYREEE (reference sequence). The J gene is TRBJ2-2, the V gene TRBV5-4; tentative D call: TRBD1 (6 bases). This TCR derives from a man in his late teens or twenties who had recovered from COVID-19. The specimen was PBMCs or T cells enriched from blood (not recorded which). CDR3 DNA: TGTGCCAGCAGCTTGGGGTCCGGGACACAGAACACCGGGGAGCTGTTTTTT. Residues: CASSLGSGTQNTGELFF.